A single sample is the source of the 11 T cell receptor beta chains below, sequenced in a study of cytomegalovirus exposure and HLA in healthy donors (TCRdb year 2017). Receptor libraries were prepared by the immunoSEQ multiplex PCR assay. The multiplex PCR relied on a mix of 60 forward primers for TCR Vbeta segments and 13 reverse primers for TCR Jbeta segments. TCRdb holds this immuneACCESS table with in-frame rearrangements only. Some clones are missing; in checked studies, unresolved V genes explain under half, and the rest has no known cause. Present in this sample are roughly 160,000 clones, approximately 74% of which were seen just once. Together, the top ten hold approximately 2.5% of the sample. The sequenced sample was PBMCs. These receptors originate from a woman in her 30s in good health and CMV-seronegative.

This clone appeared a few times. The J gene is TRBJ1-1, the V gene TRBV4-3; 8 bases line up with TRBD1. The CDR3 sequence is 15 residues long. The junction had 8 bases not matched to a gene; V was cut back by 4 bases and J by 4 bases. Germline lookup yields CDR1 LGHNA and CDR2 YSLEER. CDR3 nucleotides: TGCGCCAGCAGCCGAAACAGGGGGAGGAGCACTGAAGCTTTCTTT. It is translated as CASSRNRGRSTEAFF.

V usage is TRBV28 and J usage is TRBJ2-5, with TRBD1 matching over 11 bases. Matching the DNA end better, TRBJ2-7 makes the J call doubtful. The length of the CDR3 is 17 residues. Germline-derived CDR1 and CDR2 are MDHEN and SYDVKM. The CDR3 DNA sequence: TGTGCCAGCAGCCTACCCCCCAGGGACAGGGGGGCCTACGAGCAGTACTTC. Residues: CASSLPPRDRGAYEQYF.

In its sample, this clone was seen a few times. The rearrangement joins TRBV28 to TRBJ2-4, with TRBD1 matching over 8 bases. V lost 3 bases to trimming and J lost 16 bases; unmatched junction nucleotides: 5. Germline V CDR1 and CDR2: MDHEN, SYDVKM. CDR3 length: 11 residues. This chain's CDR3 is CASSFRDRQYF. The CDR3 DNA reads TGTGCCAGCAGTTTTCGGGACAGGCAATACTTC. Full variable domain (remainder filled in from reference TRBV28 and TRBJ2-4): DVKVTQSSRYLVKRTGEKVFLECVQDMDHENMFWYRQDPGLGLRLIYFSYDVKMKEKGDIPEGYSVSREKKERFSLILESASTNQTSMYLCASSFRDRQYFGAGTRLSVL.

This clone was counted a few times. V gene TRBV6-1 combines with J gene TRBJ1-1; D gene ambiguous. Trimming pared 8 bases from V and 4 bases from J, leaving 17 bases between. CDR1 and CDR2 (germline): MNHNS, SASEGT. The length of the CDR3 is 14 residues. CDR3 nucleotide sequence: TGTGCCAGCGTCAACCCCCTAGTTCGCACTGAAGCTTTCTTT. Residues: CASVNPLVRTEAFF.

This clone was observed a handful of times. The chain links TRBV6-5 to TRBJ2-7; 8 bases line up with TRBD1. Germline CDR1 MNHEY, CDR2 SVGAGI. The CDR3 has 15 residues. V shed 5 bases and J 4 bases; nucleotides not matched to a gene: 10. CDR3 in amino acids: CASSPPGQVEYEQYF. The CDR3 coding sequence is TGTGCCAGCAGTCCACCGGGACAGGTAGAGTACGAGCAGTACTTC.

This chain uses TRBV4-3 with TRBJ2-7; tentative D call: TRBD1 (5 bases). This CDR3 has 16 amino acids. The germline V gene has CDR1 LGHNA and CDR2 YSLEER. V was pared by 0 bases and J by 5 bases, with 17 bases between. CDR3 loop: CASSQDIGQGFDEQYF. CDR3 coding DNA: TGCGCCAGCAGCCAAGATATCGGGCAGGGATTCGACGAGCAGTACTTC.

The table lists this clone with a count of one. The V gene is TRBV7-3, the J gene TRBJ2-5; 9 positions match TRBD1. Germline-derived CDR1 and CDR2 are SGHTA and FQGTGA. Trimming removed 0 bases from V and 2 bases from J; junction bases left unmatched: 4. The CDR3 totals 16 residues. Here the CDR3 DNA reads TGTGCCAGCAGCTTAACGACCGACAGGGGGCAAGAGACCCAGTACTTC. Translated, it gives CASSLTTDRGQETQYF.

The count of this clone is one. An end of the junction does not agree with germline; a read error may underlie this. The chain links TRBV5-5 to TRBJ1-5; D remains ambiguous. There are 13 residues in the CDR3. Germline CDR1 reads SGHKS; CDR2 reads YYEKEE (reference sequence). The CDR3, as DNA: TGTGCCAGCAGTGTAGATAGCATTCAGCCCCAGCATTTT. It specifies CASSVDSIQPQHF. Complete variable domain (other parts from reference TRBV5-5 and TRBJ1-5): DAGVTQSPTHLIKTRGQQVTLRCSPISGHKSVSWYQQVLGQGPQFIFQYYEKEERGRGNFPDRFSARQFPNYSSELNVNALLLGDSALYLCASSVDSIQPQHFGDGTRLSIL.

This clone occurred a few times. V is TRBV4-2 and J is TRBJ2-3; 12 nucleotides agree with TRBD2. Germline-derived CDR1 and CDR2 are LGHNA and YNFKEQ. This CDR3 has 18 amino acids. V trimming: 1 base; J trimming: 6 bases; junction bases outside the gene matches: 11. CDR3 nucleotide sequence: TGTGCCAGCAGCCAAGTTGGCCGAACTAGCGGGGGGTTGGATACGCAGTATTTT. Residues: CASSQVGRTSGGLDTQYF.

V is TRBV29-1 and J is TRBJ2-7; tentative D call: TRBD2 (6 bases). This CDR3 has 14 amino acids. The V gene lost 6 bases and the J gene lost 7 bases, with 22 bases spanning the gap. CDR1 SQVTM and CDR2 ANQGSEA come from the germline V gene. In nucleotides, the CDR3 is TGCAGCGTCAAACCGGGAACCGTTGGGGGGGAGCAGTACTTC. It specifies CSVKPGTVGGEQYF.

The chain carries TRBV9 and TRBJ2-7, with TRBD2 matching 8 bases. This CDR3 has 14 residues. Germline V gives CDR1 SGDLS, CDR2 YYNGEE. V was pared by 2 bases and J by 5 bases, with 6 bases of the junction left unmatched. CDR3 in amino acids: CASSVGTRIHEQYF. The CDR3 nucleotides are TGTGCCAGCAGCGTTGGGACTAGAATCCACGAGCAGTACTTC.